These 31 T cell receptor beta chains share one sample of origin, sequenced in a study of cytomegalovirus exposure and HLA in healthy donors. It was with 60 Vbeta and 13 Jbeta primers that the PCR ran. Assay: immunoSEQ multiplex PCR; the TCRdb copy retains only in-frame clones and omits some. The sample holds roughly 180,000 clones, around 80% seen once. The sequenced sample consisted of PBMCs. All receptors come from a female donor in good health and CMV-seronegative.

The chain employs TRBV4-1 and TRBJ1-1; TRBD1 might be the D (5 bases). Looked up from germline, CDR1 is MGHRA and CDR2 is YSYEKL. CDR3 size: 15 residues. V was cut by 5 bases and J by 4 bases, with 17 bases left in between. The CDR3 sequence is CASSLQATGPTEAFF. DNA for the CDR3: TGCGCCAGCAGCTTACAAGCTACAGGCCCCACTGAAGCTTTCTTT.

DNA for the CDR3: TGTGCCACCAGCAGGGGACAGGGAACAGGTATGGGCAATCAGCCCCAGCATTTT. Encoded protein: CATSRGQGTGMGNQPQHF. This chain joins TRBV15 and TRBJ1-5, with 9 bases that match TRBD1. CDR1 and CDR2 (germline): LNHNV, YYDKDF (reference sequence). CDR3 size: 18 residues. With 3 bases clipped from V and 2 bases from J, the junction kept 11 bases outside the gene matches.

Only a few counts were recorded for this clone. This chain connects TRBV11-2 to TRBJ2-2; D call uncertain. Germline V gene sequence: CDR1 SGHAT, CDR2 FQNNGV. The germline V and J ends were trimmed by 8 bases and 0 bases, with 7 bases remaining between them. The CDR3 is 13 amino acids. This CDR3 reads CASELANTGELFF. The DNA of the CDR3 is TGTGCCAGCGAGTTAGCGAACACCGGGGAGCTGTTTTTT.

The rearrangement joins TRBV7-2 to TRBJ2-3, with TRBD2 identical over 12 bases. Germline V gene data show CDR1 as SGHTA and CDR2 as FQGNSA. V gave up 2 bases and J gave up 3 bases; unmatched junction bases: 3. This CDR3 is built from 16 residues. The CDR3 protein is CASSLLAGGPTDTQYF. Here the CDR3 DNA reads TGTGCCAGCAGCTTACTAGCGGGAGGGCCGACAGATACGCAGTATTTT.

This clone was detected only once. This rearrangement joins TRBV14 to TRBJ2-5; tentatively, D is TRBD2 (5 bases). Between the trimmed V and J ends, which lost 2 bases and 7 bases, there was a span of 11 bases. The CDR3 runs to 13 residues. Germline V CDR1 and CDR2: SGHDN, FVKESK. In nucleotides, the CDR3 is TGTGCCAGCAGCCAAAGTAACCGGGGGACCCAGTACTTC. Translating gives CASSQSNRGTQYF.

The rearrangement joins TRBV2 to TRBJ2-7; D gene ambiguous. V was pared by 3 bases and J by 9 bases, with 12 bases between. Germline CDR1 SNHLY, CDR2 FYNNEI. There are 12 residues in the CDR3. The CDR3 sequence: CASSDYLTRQYF. The CDR3 nucleotides are TGTGCCAGCAGTGACTACCTAACGCGGCAGTACTTC.

The J gene is TRBJ1-1, the V gene TRBV25-1; D is ambiguous. The CDR3 length is 17 residues. Germline V gives CDR1 MGHDK, CDR2 SYGVNS. The ends were cut back, 1 base at V and 0 bases at J, with 15 bases in the middle. The CDR3 region is CASSELLMGDLNTEAFF. The DNA for the CDR3 is TGTGCCAGCAGTGAATTGTTGATGGGAGATTTGAACACTGAAGCTTTCTTT.

The rearrangement links TRBV11-2 to TRBJ2-7, with no clear D. Trimming removed 2 bases at V and 7 bases at J, with 12 bases between. Looked up from germline, CDR1 is SGHAT and CDR2 is FQNNGV. The CDR3 covers 13 residues. CDR3 sequence: CASSLYRWSEQYF. In nucleotides, the CDR3 is TGTGCCAGCAGCTTATACCGGTGGAGTGAGCAGTACTTC.

As for this clone: At one end the junction does not follow the germline gene, possibly because of a read error. The chain carries TRBV7-9 and TRBJ1-6, with unresolved D. Germline values: CDR1 SEHNR, CDR2 FQNEAQ (reference sequence). CDR3 length equals 15 residues. The CDR3 loop is CSSSFEGSYNSPLHF. The CDR3 bases are TGTTCCAGCAGCTTCGAGGGCTCCTATAATTCACCCCTCCACTTT. Full variable domain (remainder filled in from reference TRBV7-9 and TRBJ1-6): DTGVSQNPRHKITKRGQNVTFRCDPISEHNRLYWYRQTLGQGPEFLTYFQNEAQLEKSRLLSDRFSAERPKGSFSTLEIQRTEQGDSAMYLCSSSFEGSYNSPLHFGNGTRLTVT.

In the case of this clone: The sample holds other DNA sequences that translate to the same CDR3. The CDR3 bases are TGTGCCAGCAGCTTATCCGGTTACGAGCAGTACTTC. Translation: CASSLSGYEQYF. This chain connects TRBV7-9 to TRBJ2-7; unclear D gene. The CDR3 is 12 amino acids. The germline gives CDR1 SEHNR, CDR2 FQNEAQ (reference sequence). Deletions cut 2 bases from V and 4 bases from J, with 6 bases between.

V is TRBV12-5 and J is TRBJ1-2; 7 bases agree with TRBD1. Trimming took 5 bases from V and 4 from J; bases not matched to a gene: 7. This CDR3 is 14 amino acids long. CDR1 and CDR2 from the germline V gene are LGHNT and FRNRAP. This chain's CDR3 is CASGGGTDPYGYTF. CDR3 coding DNA: TGTGCTAGTGGTGGGGGGACAGACCCCTATGGCTACACCTTC.

The rearrangement joins TRBV5-1 to TRBJ2-7, with TRBD2 matching over 8 bases. This CDR3 has 16 amino acids. Per the germline V gene, CDR1 is SGHRS and CDR2 is YFSETQ. V shed 0 bases, J shed 5 bases, and the junction held 10 bases outside the gene matches. The DNA of the CDR3 is TGCGCCAGCAGCTTGGCCTTATTAGCGGGACGGGACGAGCAGTACTTC. Protein product: CASSLALLAGRDEQYF.

Comment on this clone: An end of the junction differs from the germline gene, which may be a read error. J is TRBJ2-7 and V is TRBV7-9; 9 bases are shared with TRBD2. This CDR3 has 18 residues. Germline V gene lookup returns CDR1 SEHNR and CDR2 FQNEAQ (reference sequence). The CDR3 loop is CAGSRTLAGARGSDEQYF. The CDR3 nucleotides are TGTGCCGGCAGCCGGACCTTAGCGGGAGCCCGGGGGTCCGACGAGCAGTACTTC.

The chain couples TRBV4-2 to TRBJ2-3; TRBD2 is a possible D gene (7 bases). V gave up 5 bases and J gave up 0 bases, with 18 bases separating them. The CDR3 is 17 amino acids. CDR1 is LGHNA, CDR2 YNFKEQ, per germline. CDR3 in amino acids: CASSERLGGASTDTQYF. Written as DNA, the CDR3 is TGTGCCAGCAGCGAACGCCTTGGGGGGGCGAGCACAGATACGCAGTATTTT.

The V call is TRBV20-1, the J call TRBJ1-1; D unresolved. Germline CDR1 DFQATT, CDR2 SNEGSKA (reference sequence). The CDR3 has 11 amino acids. Trimming took off 2 bases at V and 2 bases at J, with 3 bases between the two ends. CDR3 DNA: TGCAGTGCTAGACTCAACACTGAAGCTTTCTTT. Translation: CSARLNTEAFF.

The chain is built from TRBV4-3 and TRBJ2-7; 7 nucleotides match TRBD2. Germline lookup yields CDR1 LGHNA and CDR2 YSLEER. V was clipped by 1 base and J by 2 bases; unmatched bases: 2. The CDR3 length is 14 residues. The CDR3, as DNA: TGCGCCAGCAGCCAAGCCCGGGGGGCCTACGAGCAGTACTTC. Translated: CASSQARGAYEQYF.

This clone was seen just once. The V and J genes are TRBV7-2 and TRBJ1-2; 7 bases agree with TRBD1. Trimming at V came to 6 bases and at J to 0 bases, leaving 4 bases not matched to a gene. This CDR3 region has 14 residues. Germline V CDR1 and CDR2: SGHTA, FQGNSA. CDR3 sequence (DNA): TGTGCCAGCAGGGCCGGGACAGCTAACTATGGCTACACCTTC. It encodes CASRAGTANYGYTF.

This chain links TRBV19 with TRBJ2-5; D may be TRBD2 (5 bases). The J call is uncertain, as TRBJ2-7 better fits the DNA end. This CDR3 comprises 15 residues. CDR1 LNHDA and CDR2 SQIVND come from the germline V gene (reference sequence). CDR3 protein: CASSIAGEQSYEQYF. CDR3 bases: TGTGCCAGTAGTATAGCCGGGGAACAGTCCTACGAGCAGTACTTC.

The V gene is TRBV6-5, the J gene TRBJ1-4; 9 positions agree with TRBD1. The CDR3 length is 15 residues. CDR1 is MNHEY and CDR2 is SVGAGI in the germline V gene. V trimming: 5 bases; J trimming: 7 bases; junction bases outside the gene matches: 8. CDR3 in amino acids: CASSIQGQGLEKLFF. The CDR3 DNA is TGTGCCAGCAGTATACAGGGACAGGGCCTTGAAAAACTGTTTTTT.

V and J are TRBV2 and TRBJ2-6; a weak D match, TRBD1 (5 bases). CDR1 and CDR2 from the germline V gene are SNHLY and FYNNEI. Trimming pared 3 bases from V and 0 bases from J, leaving 6 bases between. The CDR3 is made up of 15 amino acids. The CDR3 loop reads CASSETVSGANVLTF. The CDR3 DNA is TGTGCCAGCAGTGAGACAGTCTCTGGGGCCAACGTCCTGACTTTC.

V gene TRBV9 combines with J gene TRBJ1-1; D gene uncertain. Per germline, CDR1 SGDLS and CDR2 YYNGEE. The length of the CDR3 is 13 residues. The ends were cut back, 0 bases at V and 2 bases at J, with 5 bases in the middle. Written as DNA, the CDR3 is TGTGCCAGCAGCGTAGGGGCTAACACTGAAGCTTTCTTT. This gives the protein CASSVGANTEAFF. The complete variable domain, with remaining parts taken from reference TRBV9 and TRBJ1-1, reads DSGVTQTPKHLITATGQRVTLRCSPRSGDLSVYWYQQSLDQGLQFLIQYYNGEERAKGNILERFSAQQFPDLHSELNLSSLELGDSALYFCASSVGANTEAFFGQGTRLTVV.

The chain links TRBV4-2 to TRBJ1-1, with TRBD1 identical over 7 bases. This CDR3 contains 15 residues. V dropped 4 bases and J dropped 6; count of bases not matched to a gene: 11. Germline CDR1 is LGHNA and CDR2 is YNFKEQ. For the CDR3, the DNA is TGTGCCAGCAGCCCCAAATATACAGGGGTCGCTGAAGCTTTCTTT. This gives the protein CASSPKYTGVAEAFF.

This clone has a single count. The J gene is TRBJ2-7, the V gene TRBV15, with D hard to call. Between the trimmed V and J ends, which lost 8 bases and 0 bases, there was a span of 8 bases. The germline CDR1 and CDR2 sequences are LNHNV and YYDKDF (reference sequence). This CDR3 spans 12 amino acids. The CDR3: CATGSPSYEQYF. Written as DNA, the CDR3 is TGTGCCACCGGTAGCCCCTCCTACGAGCAGTACTTC.

The chain employs TRBV7-9 and TRBJ1-3; 7 nucleotides agree with TRBD1. This CDR3 region has 13 residues. Germline trimming cut 6 bases from V and 2 bases from J; bases unmatched to any gene: 1. Germline loops: CDR1 SEHNR, CDR2 FQNEAQ (reference sequence). The CDR3, as DNA: TGTGCCAGCAGTAGGGGGCCTGGAAACACCATATATTTT. Translated: CASSRGPGNTIYF.

This clone has a handful of counts. This sequence joins TRBV18 and TRBJ2-7; 9 bases map to TRBD2. Germline V gene lookup returns CDR1 KGHSH and CDR2 LQKENI. Germline trimming cut 3 bases from V and 4 bases from J; bases unmatched to any gene: 7. This CDR3 has 15 amino acids. The CDR3 DNA follows: TGTGCCAGCTCACCCGGCGCTAGCGGGGTGTACGAGCAGTACTTC. It encodes CASSPGASGVYEQYF.

This clone was observed once. The chain carries TRBV7-9 and TRBJ2-7; 8 bases agree with TRBD1. Per the germline V gene, CDR1 is SEHNR and CDR2 is FQNEAQ (reference sequence). The CDR3 spans 14 residues. Trimming removed 1 base from V and 6 bases from J; junction bases left unmatched: 5. As DNA, the CDR3 is TGTGCCAGCAGCTTAGGGACAGGGATGGGCGAGCAGTACTTC. Translating gives CASSLGTGMGEQYF.

The chain links TRBV5-1 to TRBJ1-1; TRBD1 might be the D (6 bases). Trimming shortened V by 4 bases and J by 1 base, and 11 bases separated the two germline ends. The CDR3 sequence is 14 residues long. Germline V lookup: CDR1 SGHRS, CDR2 YFSETQ. Here the CDR3 DNA reads TGCGCCAGCAGCCCCCCCAGGGGGAACACTGAAGCTTTCTTT. It encodes CASSPPRGNTEAFF.

The rearrangement uses TRBV6-6 and TRBJ2-2, with 7 bases identical to TRBD2. CDR1 is MNHNY and CDR2 is SVGAGI in the germline V gene (reference sequence). V was pared by 3 bases and J by 6 bases, with 7 bases of the junction left unmatched. The CDR3 has 15 amino acids. CDR3 coding DNA: TGTGCCAGCAGTTATGGACTAGAGGTCTCCGGGGAGCTGTTTTTT. Translation gives CASSYGLEVSGELFF.

The chain carries TRBV6-5 and TRBJ2-1; 8 positions match TRBD2. The V gene's germline CDR1 is MNHEY and CDR2 SVGAGI. The CDR3 contains 14 residues. V shed 0 bases and J 9 bases; nucleotides not matched to a gene: 4. CDR3 nucleotides: TGTGCCAGCAGTTACTCCGGGACTAGTCCTGAGCAGTTCTTC. Translated, it gives CASSYSGTSPEQFF.

V usage is TRBV5-6 and J usage is TRBJ2-7; D may be TRBD1 (6 bases). The CDR3 sequence is 16 residues long. With 7 bases removed from V and 2 bases from J, the gap between germline ends came to 22 bases. CDR1 and CDR2 (germline): SGHDT, YYEEEE. The CDR3 sequence: CASRQVGRDTTYEQYF. The DNA for the CDR3 is TGTGCCAGCCGCCAAGTCGGCCGGGACACCACCTACGAGCAGTACTTC.

The V gene is TRBV7-2, the J gene TRBJ2-5; 10 nucleotides match TRBD2. The CDR3 is 16 residues long. V shed 1 base, J shed 5 bases, and the junction held 7 bases outside the gene matches. Germline V gives CDR1 SGHTA, CDR2 FQGNSA. The CDR3 loop is CASSLERGGRGETQYF. Written as DNA, the CDR3 is TGTGCCAGCAGCTTAGAGCGGGGGGGCAGAGGGGAGACCCAGTACTTC.